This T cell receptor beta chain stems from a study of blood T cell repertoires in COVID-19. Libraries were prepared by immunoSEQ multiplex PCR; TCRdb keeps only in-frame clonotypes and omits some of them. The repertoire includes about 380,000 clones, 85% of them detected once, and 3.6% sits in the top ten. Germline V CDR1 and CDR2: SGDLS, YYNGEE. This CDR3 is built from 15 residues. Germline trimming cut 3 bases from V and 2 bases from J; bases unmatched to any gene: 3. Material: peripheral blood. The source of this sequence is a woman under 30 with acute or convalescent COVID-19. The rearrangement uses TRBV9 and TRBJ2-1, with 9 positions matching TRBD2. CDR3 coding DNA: TGTGCCAGCAGCGCTAGCGGGAATACCTACAATGAGCAGTTCTTC. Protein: CASSASGNTYNEQFF. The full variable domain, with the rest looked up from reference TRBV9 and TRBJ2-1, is DSGVTQTPKHLITATGQRVTLRCSPRSGDLSVYWYQQSLDQGLQFLIQYYNGEERAKGNILERFSAQQFPDLHSELNLSSLELGDSALYFCASSASGNTYNEQFFGPGTRLTVL.